Below, one T cell receptor beta chain is given with its context. Its antigen remains unknown. This specimen belongs to a study of shared clonotypes between healthy human individuals. General study findings and limits: Clonotypes that were shared across a handful of donors made up about 4.5% of naive CD4 clonotypes. Across subsets, estimated richness was generally greater for naive than for memory populations. Generation probability values for non-shared clonotypes were lower than those for clonotypes shared by all four donors. In having few donors, the study represented limited genetic and exposure-history diversity.

TCRdb's table, derived via immunoSEQ multiplex PCR, lists solely in-frame clones and lacks some. The table records 1 million to 1.2 million clones, 77% of them present only once. V lost 6 bases, J lost 8 bases, and 11 bases stayed unmatched. The germline V gene encodes CDR1 MNHEY and CDR2 SVGAGI. This CDR3 has 15 residues. The TCR comes from a man between 18 and 35 years old in good health. Some clones in this sample may be carry-over from other donors' samples. Sequenced sample: memory CD4+ T cells from PBMCs. Subset of the sample: CD45RA-negative fraction. The V gene is TRBV6-5, the J gene TRBJ2-2; 8 nucleotides align to TRBD2. This CDR3 is CASRPTSGPGGELFF. The CDR3 nucleotides are TGTGCCAGCAGACCTACTAGCGGACCTGGGGGGGAGCTGTTTTTT.